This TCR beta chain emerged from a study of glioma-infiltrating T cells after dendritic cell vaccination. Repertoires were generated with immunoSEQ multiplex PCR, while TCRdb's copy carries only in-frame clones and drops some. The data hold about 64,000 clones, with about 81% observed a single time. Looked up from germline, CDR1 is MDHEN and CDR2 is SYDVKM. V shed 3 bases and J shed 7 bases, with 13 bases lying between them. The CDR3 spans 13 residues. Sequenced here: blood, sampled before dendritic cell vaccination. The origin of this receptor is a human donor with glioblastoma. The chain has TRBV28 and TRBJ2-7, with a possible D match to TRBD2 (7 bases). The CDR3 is CASSLGGRREQYF. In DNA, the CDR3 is TGTGCCAGCAGTTTGGGGGGGCGCAGGGAGCAGTACTTC.